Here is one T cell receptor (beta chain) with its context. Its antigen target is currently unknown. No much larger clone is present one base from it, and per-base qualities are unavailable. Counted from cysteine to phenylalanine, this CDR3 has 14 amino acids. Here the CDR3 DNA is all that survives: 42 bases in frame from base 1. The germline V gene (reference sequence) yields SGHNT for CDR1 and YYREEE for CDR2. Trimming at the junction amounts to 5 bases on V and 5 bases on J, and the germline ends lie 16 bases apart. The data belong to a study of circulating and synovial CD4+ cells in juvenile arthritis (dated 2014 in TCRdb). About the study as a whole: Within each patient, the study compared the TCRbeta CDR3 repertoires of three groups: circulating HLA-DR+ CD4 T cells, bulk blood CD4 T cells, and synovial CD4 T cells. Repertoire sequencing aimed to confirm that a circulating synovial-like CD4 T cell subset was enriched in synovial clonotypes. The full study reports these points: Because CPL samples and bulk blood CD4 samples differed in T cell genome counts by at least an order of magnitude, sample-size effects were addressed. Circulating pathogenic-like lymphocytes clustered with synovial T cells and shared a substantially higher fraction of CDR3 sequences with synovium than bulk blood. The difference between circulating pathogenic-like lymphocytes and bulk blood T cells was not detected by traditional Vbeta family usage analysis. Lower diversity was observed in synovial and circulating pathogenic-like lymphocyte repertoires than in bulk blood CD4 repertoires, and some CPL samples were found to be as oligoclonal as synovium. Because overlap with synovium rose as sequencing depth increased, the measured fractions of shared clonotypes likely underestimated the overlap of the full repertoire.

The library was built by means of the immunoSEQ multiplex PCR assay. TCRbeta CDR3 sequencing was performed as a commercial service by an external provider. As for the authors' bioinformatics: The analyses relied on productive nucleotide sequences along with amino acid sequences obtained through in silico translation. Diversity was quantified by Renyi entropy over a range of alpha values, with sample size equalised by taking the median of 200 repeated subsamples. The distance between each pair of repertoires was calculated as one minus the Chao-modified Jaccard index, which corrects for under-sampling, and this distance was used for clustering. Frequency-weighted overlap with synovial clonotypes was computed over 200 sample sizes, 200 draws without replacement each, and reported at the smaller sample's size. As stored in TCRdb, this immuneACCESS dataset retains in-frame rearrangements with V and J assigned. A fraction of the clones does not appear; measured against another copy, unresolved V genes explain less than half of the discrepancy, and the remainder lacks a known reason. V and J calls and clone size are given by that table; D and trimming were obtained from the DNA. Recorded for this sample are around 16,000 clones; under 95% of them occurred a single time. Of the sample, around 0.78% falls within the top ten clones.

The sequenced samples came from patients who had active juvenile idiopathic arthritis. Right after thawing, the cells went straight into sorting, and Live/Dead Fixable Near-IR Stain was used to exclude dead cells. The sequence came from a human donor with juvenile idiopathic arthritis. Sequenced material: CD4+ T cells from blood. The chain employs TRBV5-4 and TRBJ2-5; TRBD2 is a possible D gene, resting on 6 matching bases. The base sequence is TGTGCCAGCAGTGGCGCGGGGCTGTTCGAGACCCAGTACTTC. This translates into CASSGAGLFETQYF.